Listed below are T cell receptor beta chains from one sample, sequenced in a study of cytomegalovirus exposure and HLA in healthy donors. Here immunoSEQ multiplex PCR was the method, and the copy in TCRdb shows in-frame clones only, minus some. The profile shows 200,000 to 300,000 clones, over 80% of them singletons. The sequenced sample was PBMCs. The receptors here all came from a woman aged 40 to 50 in good health and CMV-seropositive. The CDR3 runs from the conserved cysteine through the conserved F or W. The order of the fields is J gene, clone size, D gene, V gene, CDR3 protein, CDR3 DNA. D genes are given only for firm matches. Clone size is not always given. Where it is, it says once, few, many or a class for expanded clones.

J: TRBJ2-1; size: NA; D: TRBD2; V: TRBV6-1; CDR3: CASSVRREGQQFF; DNA: TGTGCCAGCAGTGTACGGCGGGAGGGCCAGCAGTTCTTC
J: TRBJ2-4; size: NA; D: TRBD2; V: TRBV7-9; CDR3: CSSSAPLADEKNIQYF; DNA: TGTTCCAGCAGCGCGCCCCTAGCGGATGAGAAAAACATTCAGTACTTC
J: TRBJ1-1; size: NA; D: NA; V: TRBV7-3; CDR3: CASSLNGGFEAFF; DNA: TGTGCCAGCAGCTTAAATGGGGGCTTTGAAGCTTTCTTT
J: TRBJ2-1; size: NA; D: TRBD1; V: TRBV30; CDR3: CAWSVGTGGYNEQFF; DNA: TGTGCCTGGAGTGTCGGGACAGGGGGCTACAATGAGCAGTTCTTC
J: TRBJ2-1; size: few; D: TRBD2; V: TRBV27; CDR3: CASSTRTSGRVSNEQFF; DNA: TGTGCCAGCAGTACCCGGACTAGCGGGAGGGTTAGTAATGAGCAGTTCTTC
J: TRBJ2-5; size: NA; D: TRBD1; V: TRBV7-6; CDR3: CASSLAGGRETQYF; DNA: TGTGCCAGCAGCTTGGCAGGGGGCAGGGAGACCCAGTACTTC
J: TRBJ1-5; size: few; D: NA; V: TRBV30; CDR3: CAWSVPQNNQPQHF; DNA: TGTGCCTGGAGTGTACCGCAGAACAATCAGCCCCAGCATTTT
J: TRBJ1-5; size: NA; D: NA; V: TRBV4-1; CDR3: CASSQDQGGREPQHF; DNA: TGCGCCAGCAGCCAAGATCAGGGAGGACGGGAGCCCCAGCATTTT
J: TRBJ2-7; size: NA; D: NA; V: TRBV6-5; CDR3: CASRKGQQSYEQYF; DNA: TGTGCCAGCAGGAAAGGACAGCAGTCTTACGAGCAGTACTTC
J: TRBJ2-1; size: NA; D: TRBD2; V: TRBV27; CDR3: CASSLSGTSGWNEQFF; DNA: TGTGCCAGCAGCCTAAGCGGGACTAGCGGCTGGAATGAGCAGTTCTTC
J: TRBJ1-5; size: few; D: TRBD1; V: TRBV25-1; CDR3: CASSERDRDHQPQHF; DNA: TGTGCCAGCAGTGAGAGGGACAGAGATCATCAGCCCCAGCATTTT
J: TRBJ1-1; size: NA; D: NA; V: TRBV14; CDR3: CASSQTSSLTEAFF; DNA: TGTGCCAGCAGCCAGACAAGTTCTCTCACTGAAGCTTTCTTT
J: TRBJ2-5; size: NA; D: TRBD1; V: TRBV5-3; CDR3: CARRAGTGKEETQYF; DNA: TGTGCCAGAAGAGCCGGGACAGGGAAAGAAGAGACCCAGTACTTC
J: TRBJ2-3; size: NA; D: NA; V: TRBV19; CDR3: CASSSTSYPSDTQYF; DNA: TGTGCCAGTAGCTCGACTAGTTACCCCTCAGATACGCAGTATTTT
J: TRBJ1-5; size: NA; D: TRBD1; V: TRBV7-8; CDR3: CASSFSTGGQPQHF; DNA: TGTGCCAGCAGCTTCTCGACAGGGGGTCAGCCCCAGCATTTT
J: TRBJ1-2; size: NA; D: NA; V: TRBV7-9; CDR3: CSSSLWGRAANYGYTF; DNA: TGTTCCAGCAGCTTATGGGGGCGGGCAGCTAACTATGGCTACACCTTC
J: TRBJ2-1; size: NA; D: TRBD2; V: TRBV13; CDR3: CASSQLAGVSYNEQFF; DNA: TGTGCCAGCAGCCAACTAGCGGGGGTCTCCTACAATGAGCAGTTCTTC
J: TRBJ2-7; size: NA; D: NA; V: TRBV7-2; CDR3: CASSLGAEKYEQYF; DNA: TGTGCCAGCAGCTTGGGGGCGGAGAAGTACGAGCAGTACTTC
J: TRBJ2-3; size: NA; D: NA; V: TRBV18; CDR3: CASSPVGEADTQYF; DNA: TGTGCCAGCTCACCAGTGGGGGAGGCAGATACGCAGTATTTT
J: TRBJ1-4; size: NA; D: TRBD1; V: TRBV6-1; CDR3: CASSGNRGGDEKLFF; DNA: TGTGCCAGCAGTGGGAACAGGGGTGGAGATGAAAAACTGTTTTTT
J: TRBJ1-2; size: NA; D: NA; V: TRBV30; CDR3: CAWSILDTSRGYTF; DNA: TGTGCCTGGAGTATTTTAGACACTTCACGGGGCTACACCTTC
J: TRBJ1-4; size: NA; D: NA; V: TRBV25-1; CDR3: CASSESLNEKLFF; DNA: TGTGCCAGCAGTGAATCTTTGAATGAAAAACTGTTTTTT
J: TRBJ2-3; size: NA; D: TRBD2; V: TRBV30; CDR3: CAWKPGLAATDTQYF; DNA: TGTGCCTGGAAACCCGGACTAGCGGCCACAGATACGCAGTATTTT
J: TRBJ2-3; size: once; D: NA; V: TRBV7-9; CDR3: CASLPLAGQGDIDTQYF; DNA: TGTGCCAGCTTGCCCCTTGCGGGGCAGGGGGATATAGATACGCAGTATTTT
J: TRBJ2-7; size: NA; D: TRBD1; V: TRBV7-9; CDR3: CASSPPTGGTPYLYEQYF; DNA: TGTGCCAGCAGCCCCCCGACAGGGGGCACACCTTACCTTTACGAGCAGTACTTC
J: TRBJ2-3; size: NA; D: TRBD1; V: TRBV7-3; CDR3: CASSRTGGSTDTQYF; DNA: TGTGCCAGCAGCCGGACAGGGGGTAGCACAGATACGCAGTATTTT
J: TRBJ1-2; size: NA; D: NA; V: TRBV19; CDR3: CASSTTGTPTQDGYTF; DNA: TGTGCCAGTAGTACCACCGGGACTCCGACTCAGGATGGCTACACCTTC
J: TRBJ2-7; size: once; D: TRBD1; V: TRBV6-5; CDR3: CASRAHRGNSYEQYF; DNA: TGTGCCAGCAGGGCCCACAGGGGGAACTCCTACGAGCAGTACTTC
J: TRBJ2-1; size: NA; D: TRBD2; V: TRBV5-1; CDR3: CASSLTSGGASEQFF; DNA: TGCGCCAGCAGCTTGACTAGCGGGGGGGCAAGTGAGCAGTTCTTC
J: TRBJ2-1; size: NA; D: TRBD2; V: TRBV9; CDR3: CASSVGVAGGGGGEQFF; DNA: TGTGCCAGCAGCGTAGGGGTAGCGGGAGGGGGTGGAGGGGAGCAGTTCTTC
J: TRBJ2-2; size: NA; D: TRBD2; V: TRBV2; CDR3: CASSEATSGDTGELFF; DNA: TGTGCCAGCAGTGAAGCTACTAGCGGGGACACCGGGGAGCTGTTTTTT
J: TRBJ1-2; size: NA; D: TRBD1; V: TRBV27; CDR3: CASRLTGVGGYGYTF; DNA: TGTGCCAGCAGACTGACAGGGGTGGGGGGCTATGGCTACACCTTC
J: TRBJ1-3; size: NA; D: NA; V: TRBV6-5; CDR3: CASIDWGGPGNTIYF; DNA: TGTGCCAGCATCGACTGGGGGGGGCCCGGAAACACCATATATTTT
J: TRBJ1-5; size: once; D: NA; V: TRBV30; CDR3: CAWSENRDQPQHF; DNA: TGTGCCTGGAGCGAAAACAGGGATCAGCCCCAGCATTTT
J: TRBJ2-2; size: NA; D: NA; V: TRBV7-2; CDR3: CASSPSRWETGELFF; DNA: TGTGCCAGCAGCCCTAGTAGATGGGAGACCGGGGAGCTGTTTTTT
J: TRBJ2-2; size: NA; D: TRBD2; V: TRBV30; CDR3: CAWSPTQTSGRWRGGELFF; DNA: TGTGCCTGGAGCCCGACCCAGACTAGCGGGAGGTGGCGAGGCGGGGAGCTGTTTTTT
J: TRBJ2-5; size: once; D: NA; V: TRBV10-1; CDR3: CASSSSGQETQYF; DNA: TGCGCCAGCAGTAGTAGCGGCCAAGAGACCCAGTACTTC
J: TRBJ2-3; size: NA; D: TRBD2; V: TRBV5-1; CDR3: CASSLVAGGRTDTQYF; DNA: TGCGCCAGCAGCTTAGTAGCGGGAGGGCGCACAGATACGCAGTATTTT
J: TRBJ1-2; size: NA; D: TRBD1; V: TRBV11-2; CDR3: CASSSGQGTGVYYGYTF; DNA: TGTGCCAGCAGCTCAGGACAGGGGACAGGCGTGTACTATGGCTACACCTTC
J: TRBJ1-1; size: NA; D: NA; V: TRBV27; CDR3: CASSFGGLGNTEAFF; DNA: TGTGCCAGCAGTTTCGGGGGGCTTGGGAACACTGAAGCTTTCTTT